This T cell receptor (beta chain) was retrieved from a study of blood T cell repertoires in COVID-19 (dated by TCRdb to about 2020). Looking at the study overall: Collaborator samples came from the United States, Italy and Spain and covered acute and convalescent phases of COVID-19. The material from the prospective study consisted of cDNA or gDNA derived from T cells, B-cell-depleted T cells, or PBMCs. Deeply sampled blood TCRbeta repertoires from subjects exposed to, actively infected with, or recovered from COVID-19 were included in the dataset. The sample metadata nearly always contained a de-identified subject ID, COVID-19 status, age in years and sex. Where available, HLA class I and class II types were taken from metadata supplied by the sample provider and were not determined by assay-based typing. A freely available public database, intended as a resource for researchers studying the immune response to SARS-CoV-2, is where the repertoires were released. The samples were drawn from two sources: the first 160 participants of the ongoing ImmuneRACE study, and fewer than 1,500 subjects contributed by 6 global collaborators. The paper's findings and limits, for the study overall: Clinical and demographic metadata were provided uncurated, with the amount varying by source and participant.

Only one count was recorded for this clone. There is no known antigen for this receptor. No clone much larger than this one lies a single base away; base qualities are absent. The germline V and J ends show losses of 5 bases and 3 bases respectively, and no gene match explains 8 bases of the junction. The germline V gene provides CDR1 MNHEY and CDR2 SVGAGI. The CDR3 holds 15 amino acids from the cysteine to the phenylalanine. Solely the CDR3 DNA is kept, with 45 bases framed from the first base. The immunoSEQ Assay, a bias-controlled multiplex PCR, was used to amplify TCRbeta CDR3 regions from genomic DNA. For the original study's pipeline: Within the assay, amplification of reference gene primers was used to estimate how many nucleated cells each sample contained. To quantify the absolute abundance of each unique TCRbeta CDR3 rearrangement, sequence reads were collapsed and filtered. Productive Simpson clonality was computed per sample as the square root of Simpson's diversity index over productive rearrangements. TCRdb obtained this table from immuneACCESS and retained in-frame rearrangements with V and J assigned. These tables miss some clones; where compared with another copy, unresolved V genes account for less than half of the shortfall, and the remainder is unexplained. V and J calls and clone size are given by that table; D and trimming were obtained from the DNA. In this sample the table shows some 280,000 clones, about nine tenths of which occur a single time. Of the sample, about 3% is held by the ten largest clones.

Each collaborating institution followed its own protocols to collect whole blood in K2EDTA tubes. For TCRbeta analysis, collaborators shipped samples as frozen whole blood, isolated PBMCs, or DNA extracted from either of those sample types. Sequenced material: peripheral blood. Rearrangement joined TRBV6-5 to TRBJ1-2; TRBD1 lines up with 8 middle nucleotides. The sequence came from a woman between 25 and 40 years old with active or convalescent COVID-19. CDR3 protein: CASSPTQGVDYGYTF. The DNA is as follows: TGTGCCAGCAGTCCCACACAGGGGGTAGACTATGGCTACACCTTC.